Shown below are 18 T cell receptor beta chains from a single sample sequenced in a study of PD-L1 blockade in urothelial cancer. Only in-frame clones appear in the TCRdb table, and some are missing; sequencing was by immunoSEQ multiplex PCR. Among fewer than 90,000 clones listed, about 91% were seen once. The time point here: peripheral blood 6 weeks after treatment start. The material was PBMCs, obtained around atezolizumab (anti-PD-L1) treatment. Source of these receptors: a woman aged 80 or over with urothelial cancer.

V and J are TRBV9 and TRBJ1-5; D perhaps matches TRBD1 (5 bases). There are 15 residues in the CDR3. V lost 0 bases and J lost 6, with 13 bases in between. The germline gives CDR1 SGDLS, CDR2 YYNGEE. The CDR3 here is CASSVEGGAGQPQHF. The CDR3 coding sequence is TGTGCCAGCAGCGTAGAGGGAGGGGCCGGTCAGCCCCAGCATTTT.

The chain has TRBV6-6 and TRBJ2-5; TRBD1 matches at 7 bases. Per the germline V gene, CDR1 is MNHNY and CDR2 is SVGAGI (reference sequence). This CDR3 is 15 amino acids long. V was clipped by 4 bases and J by 1 base; unmatched bases: 6. The CDR3 loop reads CASSWGQTLQETQYF. Here the CDR3 DNA reads TGTGCCAGCAGTTGGGGACAGACCCTCCAAGAGACCCAGTACTTC.

The V call is TRBV18, the J call TRBJ1-1, with 10 nucleotides matching TRBD1. Germline assignment: CDR1 KGHSH and CDR2 LQKENI. The CDR3 runs 17 residues. The V segment lost 4 bases and the J segment 0 bases; nucleotides outside the gene matches: 8. The CDR3 DNA is TGTGCCAGCTCACTCGGGGGACAGGGGACCTTGAACACTGAAGCTTTCTTT. This sequence encodes CASSLGGQGTLNTEAFF.

V is TRBV5-1 and J is TRBJ1-5, with TRBD1 as a possible D gene (5 bases). The ends were cut back, 5 bases at V and 5 bases at J, with 17 bases in the middle. Germline CDR1 and CDR2: SGHRS and YFSETQ. CDR3 size: 15 residues. DNA for the CDR3: TGCGCCAGCAGTCCTGGACACGGTAGGGATCAGCCCCAGCATTTT. As protein: CASSPGHGRDQPQHF.

The CDR3 coding sequence is TGTGCCAGCAGTTTAAGACTAGCGGGAGTTGAGACCCAGTACTTC. Residues: CASSLRLAGVETQYF. The chain combines TRBV28 with TRBJ2-5, with 12 bases identical to TRBD2. The V gene's germline CDR1 is MDHEN and CDR2 SYDVKM. The CDR3 consists of 15 residues. The J segment lost 5 bases and the V segment lost 2 bases, leaving 3 bases of the junction unmatched.

V gene TRBV5-4 combines with J gene TRBJ2-3; TRBD1 aligns across 7 bases. The CDR3 has 17 amino acids. V lost 4 bases, J lost 4 bases, and 15 bases stayed unmatched. CDR1 and CDR2 (germline): SGHNT, YYREEE (reference sequence). In nucleotides, the CDR3 is TGTGCCAGCAGCCAACGACAGGGTAGGGCGGTCTCAGATACGCAGTATTTT. Protein product: CASSQRQGRAVSDTQYF.

The chain recombines TRBV19 with TRBJ1-1; the D is unclear. Germline V gene lookup returns CDR1 LNHDA and CDR2 SQIVND (reference sequence). The CDR3 loop spans 15 amino acids. V was pared by 1 base and J by 2 bases, with 11 bases between. The CDR3 protein is CASSIGYWRNTEAFF. CDR3 in DNA: TGTGCCAGTAGTATAGGGTATTGGAGAAACACTGAAGCTTTCTTT.

The rearrangement uses TRBV27 and TRBJ1-5; D uncertain. CDR3 size: 13 residues. Germline assignment: CDR1 MNHEY and CDR2 SMNVEV (reference sequence). The germline V and J ends were trimmed by 2 bases and 7 bases, with 9 bases remaining between them. Here the CDR3 DNA reads TGTGCCAGCAGTTTAAGGCCGGAGCAGCCCCAGCATTTT. Residues: CASSLRPEQPQHF.

The chain couples TRBV19 to TRBJ2-7, with TRBD2 identical over 14 bases. Germline V gene data show CDR1 as LNHDA and CDR2 as SQIVND (reference sequence). With 5 bases clipped from V and 0 bases from J, the junction kept 12 bases outside the gene matches. CDR3 length: 19 amino acids. CDR3 DNA: TGTGCCAGTAGTTATTCAACTGGGACTAGCGGGAGAAGCTCCTACGAGCAGTACTTC. It codes for CASSYSTGTSGRSSYEQYF.

The rearrangement uses TRBV11-1 and TRBJ2-1; 8 nucleotides agree with TRBD2. The CDR3 loop spans 16 amino acids. Germline V gene sequence: CDR1 SGHAT, CDR2 FQDESV (reference sequence). Trimming at V came to 4 bases and at J to 6 bases, leaving 11 bases not matched to a gene. The CDR3 loop reads CASSSPLGSGINEQFF. In nucleotides, the CDR3 is TGTGCCAGCAGCTCCCCGTTAGGTAGCGGGATCAATGAGCAGTTCTTC.

In the case of this clone: Within the sample, other DNA sequences also encode this same CDR3. The V call is TRBV30, the J call TRBJ2-7, with a weak D call TRBD2 (5 bases). The length of the CDR3 is 15 residues. Germline loops: CDR1 GTSNPN, CDR2 SVGIG (reference sequence). V was cut by 2 bases and J by 0 bases, with 14 bases left in between. The CDR3 sequence is CAWSPPRRRSYEQYF. As DNA, the CDR3 is TGTGCCTGGAGTCCGCCGCGGAGGCGCTCCTACGAGCAGTACTTC.

The rearrangement uses TRBV30 and TRBJ2-2, with 9 bases that match TRBD1. Losses at the gene ends were 2 bases for V and 6 bases for J; bases not matched to a gene: 7. Germline-derived CDR1 and CDR2 are GTSNPN and SVGIG (reference sequence). The CDR3 loop spans 15 amino acids. Here the CDR3 reads CAWSPGTGRAGELFF. CDR3 coding DNA: TGTGCCTGGAGTCCCGGGACAGGGAGGGCCGGGGAGCTGTTTTTT.

This sequence joins TRBV9 and TRBJ2-3; 7 nucleotides line up with TRBD2. The V segment lost 3 bases and the J segment 2 bases; nucleotides outside the gene matches: 6. The CDR3 consists of 15 residues. The germline gives CDR1 SGDLS, CDR2 YYNGEE. The CDR3 DNA reads TGTGCCAGCAGCGGGGGGGGGTATAACACAGATACGCAGTATTTT. Translated, it gives CASSGGGYNTDTQYF.

The chain couples TRBV27 to TRBJ2-3, with unresolved D. Looked up from germline, CDR1 is MNHEY and CDR2 is SMNVEV (reference sequence). Trimming took off 0 bases at V and 3 bases at J, with 10 bases between the two ends. The length of the CDR3 is 15 residues. CDR3 amino acids: CASSLSTPRTDTQYF. The CDR3 DNA follows: TGTGCCAGCAGTTTATCTACTCCTCGGACAGATACGCAGTATTTT.

This clone has more than one count but fewer than ten. The chain has TRBV28 and TRBJ1-2, with D unclear. Germline CDR1 and CDR2: MDHEN and SYDVKM. Trimming took off 5 bases at V and 2 bases at J, with 12 bases between the two ends. The CDR3 extends over 14 amino acids. Here the CDR3 reads CASSKFSVNYGYTF. CDR3 DNA: TGTGCCAGCAGTAAGTTTTCGGTAAACTATGGCTACACCTTC.

V usage is TRBV27 and J usage is TRBJ2-2; 7 bases match TRBD1. Unmatched junction bases numbered 15, after V lost 8 bases and J lost 12 bases. The CDR3 covers 14 residues. From germline, CDR1 is MNHEY and CDR2 SMNVEV (reference sequence). CDR3 sequence reads: CASSQDRSFGKLFF. The CDR3 DNA reads as TGTGCCAGCTCCCAGGACAGGTCTTTTGGAAAGCTGTTTTTT.

Only one count was recorded for this clone. The chain links TRBV6-5 to TRBJ2-5; 8 bases fit TRBD1. V lost 5 bases to trimming and J lost 3 bases; unmatched junction nucleotides: 8. Germline V CDR1 and CDR2: MNHEY, SVGAGI. The CDR3 length is 15 residues. In DNA form, the CDR3 reads TGTGCCAGCAGTCCCCACCCAGGGGGCGAAGAGACCCAGTACTTC. This sequence encodes CASSPHPGGEETQYF.

This clone was seen only a few times. This chain connects TRBV27 to TRBJ2-2; no definite D call. V dropped 3 bases and J dropped 3 bases, with 5 bases sitting between them. This CDR3 region has 13 residues. The germline V gene encodes CDR1 MNHEY and CDR2 SMNVEV (reference sequence). In DNA form, the CDR3 reads TGTGCCAGCAGTTTTCCGTACACCGGGGAGCTGTTTTTT. Protein sequence: CASSFPYTGELFF.